Below are 25 T cell receptor beta chains sequenced from a single sample in a study of CD8+ T cells in alopecia areata. cDNA serving as the sequencing template came from extracted, reverse transcribed RNA. Assay: immunoSEQ multiplex PCR; the TCRdb copy retains only in-frame clones and omits some. The sample shows roughly 200,000 clones, around two fifths of them seen only once. Treatment denoted: oral pan-JAK inhibitor, 5-10 mg twice daily. This specimen was CD4+ T cells sorted from blood, taken at approximately week 30, from a patient treated with tofacitinib. The source of these receptors is a human donor with alopecia areata.

This clone appeared once. This rearrangement joins TRBV20-1 to TRBJ1-2; unclear D gene. Germline CDR1 and CDR2: DFQATT and SNEGSKA (reference sequence). This CDR3 has 11 residues. Trimming removed 5 bases at V and 8 bases at J, with 12 bases between. Written as DNA, the CDR3 is TGCAGTGCTGTCCGTCAGAGAGGCTACACCTTC. Translation: CSAVRQRGYTF.

The V and J genes are TRBV6-1 and TRBJ2-7; 7 bases are shared with TRBD1. The germline V gene has CDR1 MNHNS and CDR2 SASEGT. The CDR3 loop spans 13 amino acids. J was trimmed by 3 bases and V by 6 bases; bases with no gene match: 5. The CDR3 loop is CASSRQGIYEQYF. The DNA of the CDR3 is TGTGCCAGCAGCCGACAGGGTATCTACGAGCAGTACTTC.

CDR3 sequence: CATSRDEVSTQYF. The CDR3 bases are TGTGCCACCAGCAGAGATGAAGTCTCCACGCAGTATTTT. The chain joins TRBV15 to TRBJ2-3; no clear D. V lost 0 bases, J lost 9 bases, and 10 bases lay in between. Germline CDR1 reads LNHNV; CDR2 reads YYDKDF (reference sequence). The CDR3 is 13 residues long. The full variable domain, rest sourced from reference TRBV15 and TRBJ2-3, is DAMVIQNPRYQVTQFGKPVTLSCSQTLNHNVMYWYQQKSSQAPKLLFHYYDKDFNNEADTPDNFQSRRPNTSFCFLDIRSPGLGDTAMYLCATSRDEVSTQYFGPGTRLTVL.

The CDR3 coding sequence is TGTGCCAGCAGCTTTGGTGTTGACAGGGCGTATGGCTACACCTTC. This sequence encodes CASSFGVDRAYGYTF. This rearrangement joins TRBV11-2 to TRBJ1-2; 7 bases agree with TRBD1. The CDR3 is 15 amino acids. Germline CDR1 is SGHAT and CDR2 is FQNNGV. V lost 3 bases and J lost 5; bases outside the gene matches: 9.

The genes are TRBV18 and TRBJ2-5, with a weak D call TRBD2 (5 bases). Per the germline V gene, CDR1 is KGHSH and CDR2 is LQKENI. This CDR3 contains 13 residues. V was shortened by 1 base and J by 5 bases, with 8 bases between the two germline ends. The CDR3: CASSPQGGETQYF. In nucleotides, the CDR3 is TGTGCCAGCTCACCACAAGGCGGGGAGACCCAGTACTTC.

The chain recombines TRBV23-1 with TRBJ2-1, with D perhaps matching TRBD2 (6 bases). TRBV23-1 is assigned to the ORF class and has an uncertain function. The CDR3 sequence is 15 residues long. V lost 3 bases and J lost 5, with 14 bases in between. DNA of the CDR3: TGCGCCAGCAGTCACCCTTCCGGGAGAAACAATGAGCAGTTCTTC. Translating gives CASSHPSGRNNEQFF.

This chain uses TRBV5-4 with TRBJ2-5; 7 bases line up with TRBD2. Germline V gene sequence: CDR1 SGHNT, CDR2 YYREEE (reference sequence). The CDR3 consists of 15 residues. Unmatched junction bases numbered 11, after V lost 4 bases and J lost 5 bases. The CDR3 nucleotides read TGTGCCAGCAGCCCTCCGGGACTACAGATCGAGACCCAGTACTTC. It encodes CASSPPGLQIETQYF.

V usage is TRBV10-2 and J usage is TRBJ2-5; D ambiguous. There are 13 residues in the CDR3. Germline values: CDR1 WSHSY, CDR2 SAAADI. The V and J ends lost 2 bases and 7 bases respectively, with 11 bases between them. The CDR3 region is CASSEPTPGTQYF. The CDR3 DNA reads as TGCGCCAGCAGTGAGCCAACCCCGGGGACCCAGTACTTC.

As for this clone: A junction boundary mismatches the germline segment, possibly from a read error. This chain connects TRBV2 to TRBJ2-6; D remains ambiguous. The CDR3 runs to 12 residues. Germline V lookup: CDR1 SNHLY, CDR2 FYNNEI. The CDR3, as DNA: TGTGCCAGTCACTCTGGAGCCAACGTCCTGACTTTC. Amino acid sequence: CASHSGANVLTF.

This clone was detected only a few times. V usage is TRBV7-9 and J usage is TRBJ1-2; TRBD1 matches at 8 bases. V lost 7 bases to trimming and J lost 8 bases; unmatched junction nucleotides: 18. The CDR3 sequence is 16 residues long. CDR1 is SEHNR, CDR2 FQNEAQ, per germline (reference sequence). The CDR3 protein is CASIVDVDRGSDGYTF. The DNA of the CDR3 is TGTGCCAGCATCGTAGATGTTGACAGGGGATCCGACGGCTACACCTTC.

V is TRBV9 and J is TRBJ2-7; D remains ambiguous. The CDR3 contains 14 residues. Trimming took off 0 bases at V and 3 bases at J, with 10 bases between the two ends. Germline V gene lookup returns CDR1 SGDLS and CDR2 YYNGEE. As DNA, the CDR3 is TGTGCCAGCAGCGTAGGCCTTGACCTCTACGAGCAGTACTTC. As protein: CASSVGLDLYEQYF.

At least ten counts were recorded for this clone. This rearrangement joins TRBV9 to TRBJ2-3, with 10 bases fitting TRBD2. Unmatched junction bases numbered 5, after V lost 4 bases and J lost 3 bases. This CDR3 spans 15 amino acids. CDR1 and CDR2 (germline): SGDLS, YYNGEE. The CDR3 here is CASSFTGLATDTQYF. CDR3 DNA: TGTGCCAGCAGCTTTACGGGACTAGCGACAGATACGCAGTATTTT.

Concerning this clone itself: This same CDR3 is encoded by further DNA sequences in the sample. The J gene is TRBJ1-2, the V gene TRBV14; the D is unclear. CDR3 length: 13 residues. Per the germline V gene, CDR1 is SGHDN and CDR2 is FVKESK. V shed 1 base and J shed 4 bases, with 7 bases lying between them. The CDR3 nucleotides read TGTGCCAGCAGCCAAGTCGCAGCCTATGGCTACACCTTC. It specifies CASSQVAAYGYTF.

The V call is TRBV5-6, the J call TRBJ1-2, with D hard to call. Germline values: CDR1 SGHDT, CDR2 YYEEEE. This CDR3 is 13 amino acids long. V dropped 1 base and J dropped 8 bases, with 12 bases sitting between them. The CDR3 region has the DNA TGTGCCAGCAGCTTGATGACATGGCAAGGCTACACCTTC. It yields the protein CASSLMTWQGYTF.

This clone was found once. The V and J genes are TRBV4-1 and TRBJ1-2; D gene ambiguous. The CDR3 extends over 12 amino acids. Germline CDR1 MGHRA, CDR2 YSYEKL. Trimming stripped 1 base from V and 8 bases from J, with 8 bases between. CDR3 sequence: CASSQGLGGYTF. The CDR3 coding sequence is TGCGCCAGCAGCCAAGGTCTGGGGGGCTACACCTTC.

The chain combines TRBV30 with TRBJ2-5; D is uncertain. Trimming took 2 bases from V and 5 from J, leaving 6 bases between them. The CDR3 has 11 residues. The V gene's germline CDR1 is GTSNPN and CDR2 SVGIG (reference sequence). CDR3 loop: CAWSKTETQYF. The CDR3 nucleotides read TGTGCCTGGAGTAAGACCGAGACCCAGTACTTC.

This clone has more than one count but fewer than ten. DNA of the CDR3: TGTGCCAGCATGGAAAACTATGGCTACACCTTC. It yields the protein CASMENYGYTF. This chain connects TRBV2 to TRBJ1-2; unclear D gene. CDR3 size: 11 residues. With 7 bases removed from V and 2 bases from J, the gap between germline ends came to 5 bases. The V gene's germline CDR1 is SNHLY and CDR2 FYNNEI.

The chain has TRBV5-5 and TRBJ1-3; D remains unclear. This CDR3 is 13 amino acids long. Germline CDR1 reads SGHKS; CDR2 reads YYEKEE (reference sequence). With 5 bases removed from V and 7 bases from J, the gap between germline ends came to 13 bases. The CDR3 reads CASRRAAGNTIYF. CDR3 nucleotides: TGTGCCAGCAGGAGGGCGGCGGGGAACACCATATATTTT.

This chain links TRBV9 with TRBJ1-2, with 10 positions matching TRBD1. The CDR3 contains 18 residues. V was clipped by 4 bases and J by 1 base; unmatched bases: 13. The germline gives CDR1 SGDLS, CDR2 YYNGEE. CDR3 DNA: TGTGCCAGCAGCTCCCGGTTGGGGACAGGGGATCTTAACTATGGCTACACCTTC. It specifies CASSSRLGTGDLNYGYTF.

The V call is TRBV15, the J call TRBJ1-2, with D unresolved. The CDR3 length is 14 residues. CDR1 and CDR2 (germline): LNHNV, YYDKDF (reference sequence). V shed 5 bases and J shed 2 bases, with 12 bases lying between them. The CDR3 nucleotides are TGTGCCACCAGCCGGGAGGGCAGGAACTATGGCTACACCTTC. Encoded protein: CATSREGRNYGYTF.

V gene TRBV6-5 combines with J gene TRBJ1-2, with TRBD1 identical over 11 bases. Germline V gene lookup returns CDR1 MNHEY and CDR2 SVGAGI. V trimming: 5 bases; J trimming: 5 bases; junction bases outside the gene matches: 4. This CDR3 is built from 14 residues. CDR3 nucleotide sequence: TGTGCCAGCAGTGGACAGGGGGCGCGGTATGGCTACACCTTC. This translates into CASSGQGARYGYTF.

The chain carries TRBV15 and TRBJ1-2; D not resolved. Between the trimmed V and J ends, which lost 4 bases and 9 bases, there was a span of 15 bases. There are 13 residues in the CDR3. Germline V CDR1 and CDR2: LNHNV, YYDKDF (reference sequence). The CDR3 coding sequence is TGTGCCACCAGCAAGGGAAATGGGAACCGCTACACCTTC. Translation: CATSKGNGNRYTF. Combining the CDR3 with reference TRBV15 and TRBJ1-2 gives the whole variable domain DAMVIQNPRYQVTQFGKPVTLSCSQTLNHNVMYWYQQKSSQAPKLLFHYYDKDFNNEADTPDNFQSRRPNTSFCFLDIRSPGLGDTAMYLCATSKGNGNRYTFGSGTRLTVV.

This clone was counted between two and nine times. The chain couples TRBV29-1 to TRBJ2-7; TRBD2 is a possible D gene (6 bases). Looked up from germline, CDR1 is SQVTM and CDR2 is ANQGSEA. This CDR3 is 14 amino acids long. Trimming stripped 5 bases from V and 0 bases from J, with 14 bases between. The CDR3 loop is CSVIGTQSSYEQYF. In nucleotides, the CDR3 is TGCAGCGTTATCGGGACTCAGAGCTCCTACGAGCAGTACTTC.

This chain joins TRBV19 and TRBJ1-2; no reliable D call. CDR1 and CDR2 (germline): LNHDA, SQIVND (reference sequence). CDR3 length equals 12 residues. V lost 7 bases, J lost 4 bases, and 10 bases lay in between. For the CDR3, the DNA is TGTGCCAGTACCAATCCTCCCTATGGCTACACCTTC. It yields the protein CASTNPPYGYTF.

This chain uses TRBV6-1 with TRBJ1-2; D remains ambiguous. The germline V gene encodes CDR1 MNHNS and CDR2 SASEGT. This CDR3 spans 12 amino acids. Trimming pared 5 bases from V and 5 bases from J, leaving 9 bases between. The CDR3 loop is CASSKDGYGYTF. The CDR3 nucleotides read TGTGCCAGCAGTAAGGACGGATATGGCTACACCTTC.